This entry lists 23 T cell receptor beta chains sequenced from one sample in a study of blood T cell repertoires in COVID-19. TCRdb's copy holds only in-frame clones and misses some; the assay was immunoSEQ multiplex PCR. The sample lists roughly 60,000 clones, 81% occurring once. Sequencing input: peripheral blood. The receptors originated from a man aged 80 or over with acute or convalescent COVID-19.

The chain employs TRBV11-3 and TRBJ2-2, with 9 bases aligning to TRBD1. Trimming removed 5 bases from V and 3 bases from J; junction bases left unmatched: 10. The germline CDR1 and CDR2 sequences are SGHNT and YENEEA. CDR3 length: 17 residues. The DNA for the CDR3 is TGTGCCAGCAGCCTCCATGGGACAGGGTTCGACACCGGGGAGCTGTTTTTT. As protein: CASSLHGTGFDTGELFF.

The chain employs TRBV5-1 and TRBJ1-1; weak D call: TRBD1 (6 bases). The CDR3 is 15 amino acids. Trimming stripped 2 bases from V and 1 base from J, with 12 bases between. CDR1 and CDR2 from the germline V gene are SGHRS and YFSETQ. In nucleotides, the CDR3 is TGCGCCAGCAGCTTCGTTTGGGGACAGAACACTGAAGCTTTCTTT. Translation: CASSFVWGQNTEAFF.

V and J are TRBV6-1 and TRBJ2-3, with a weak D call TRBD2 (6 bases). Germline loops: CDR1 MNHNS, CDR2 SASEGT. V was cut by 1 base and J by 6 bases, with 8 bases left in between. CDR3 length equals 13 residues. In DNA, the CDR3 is TGTGCCAGCAGTGAAGGTGGGGGGGATACGCAGTATTTT. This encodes CASSEGGGDTQYF.

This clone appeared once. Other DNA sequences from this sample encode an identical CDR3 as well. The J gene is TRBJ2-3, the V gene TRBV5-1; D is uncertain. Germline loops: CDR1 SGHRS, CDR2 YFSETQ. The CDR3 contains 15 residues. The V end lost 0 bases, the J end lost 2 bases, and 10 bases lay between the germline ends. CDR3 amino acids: CASSLGGAPTDTQYF. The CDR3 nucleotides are TGCGCCAGCAGCTTGGGAGGAGCGCCCACAGATACGCAGTATTTT.

CDR3 residues: CASSYSADSAGNTIYF. In nucleotides, the CDR3 is TGTGCCAGCAGTTACTCGGCGGACAGTGCTGGAAACACCATATATTTT. This chain links TRBV6-5 with TRBJ1-3, with D perhaps matching TRBD1 (6 bases). Trimming pared 0 bases from V and 2 bases from J, leaving 11 bases between. The germline V gene has CDR1 MNHEY and CDR2 SVGAGI. The CDR3 sequence is 16 residues long.

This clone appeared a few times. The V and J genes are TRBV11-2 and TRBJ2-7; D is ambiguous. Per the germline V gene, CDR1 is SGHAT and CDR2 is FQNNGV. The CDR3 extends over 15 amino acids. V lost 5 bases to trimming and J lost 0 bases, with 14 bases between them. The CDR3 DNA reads TGTGCCAGCAGCATCAGACAAATAAGCTCCTACGAGCAGTACTTC. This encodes CASSIRQISSYEQYF.

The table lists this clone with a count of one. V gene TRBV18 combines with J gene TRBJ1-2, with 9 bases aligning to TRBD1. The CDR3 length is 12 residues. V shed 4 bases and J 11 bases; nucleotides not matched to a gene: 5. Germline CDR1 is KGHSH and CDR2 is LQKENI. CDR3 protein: CASSRTTGGYTF. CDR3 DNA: TGTGCCAGCTCACGGACGACAGGGGGATACACCTTC.

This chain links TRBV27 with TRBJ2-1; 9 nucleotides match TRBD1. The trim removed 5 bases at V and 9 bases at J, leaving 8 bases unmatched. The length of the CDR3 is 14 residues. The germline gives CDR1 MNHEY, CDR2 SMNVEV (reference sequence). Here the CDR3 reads CASSHGTGYSEQFF. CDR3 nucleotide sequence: TGTGCCAGCAGTCATGGGACAGGGTATTCTGAGCAGTTCTTC.

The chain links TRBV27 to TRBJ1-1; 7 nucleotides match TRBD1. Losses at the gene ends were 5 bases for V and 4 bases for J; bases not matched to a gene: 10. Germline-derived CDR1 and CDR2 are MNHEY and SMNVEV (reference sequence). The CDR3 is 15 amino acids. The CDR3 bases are TGTGCCAGCAGTCCGTCGACAGGGAGAGGCACTGAAGCTTTCTTT. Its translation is CASSPSTGRGTEAFF.

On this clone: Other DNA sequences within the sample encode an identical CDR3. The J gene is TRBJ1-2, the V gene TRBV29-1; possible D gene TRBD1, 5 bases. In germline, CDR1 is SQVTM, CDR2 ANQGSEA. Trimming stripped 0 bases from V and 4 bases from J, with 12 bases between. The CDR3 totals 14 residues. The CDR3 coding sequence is TGCAGCGTTGAAGAAGGTGGGGGGGGCTATGGCTACACCTTC. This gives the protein CSVEEGGGGYGYTF.

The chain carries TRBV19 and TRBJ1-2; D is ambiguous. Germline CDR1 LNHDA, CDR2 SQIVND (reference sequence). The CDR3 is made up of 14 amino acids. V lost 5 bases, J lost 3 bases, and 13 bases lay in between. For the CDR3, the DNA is TGTGCCAGTAGTGAAGGAGGCAGCTACTATGGCTACACCTTC. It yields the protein CASSEGGSYYGYTF. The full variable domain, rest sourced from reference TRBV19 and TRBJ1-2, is DGGITQSPKYLFRKEGQNVTLSCEQNLNHDAMYWYRQDPGQGLRLIYYSQIVNDFQKGDIAEGYSVSREKKESFPLTVTSAQKNPTAFYLCASSEGGSYYGYTFGSGTRLTVV.

The CDR3 DNA reads TGTGCCAGCAGCTCCCGGAGGGATCTCCCGAGGAACTATGGCTACACCTTC. Its translation: CASSSRRDLPRNYGYTF. The V and J genes are TRBV7-8 and TRBJ1-2, with D uncertain. Trimming cost V 4 bases and J 2 bases, with 20 bases left between them. This CDR3 has 17 amino acids. Germline V gene sequence: CDR1 SGHVS, CDR2 FQNEAQ.

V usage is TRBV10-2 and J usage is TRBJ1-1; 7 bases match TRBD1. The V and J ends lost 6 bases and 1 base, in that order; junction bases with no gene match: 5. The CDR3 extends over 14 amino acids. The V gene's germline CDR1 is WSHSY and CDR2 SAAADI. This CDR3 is CASRGTGANTEAFF. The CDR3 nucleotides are TGCGCCAGCAGGGGAACAGGGGCGAACACTGAAGCTTTCTTT.

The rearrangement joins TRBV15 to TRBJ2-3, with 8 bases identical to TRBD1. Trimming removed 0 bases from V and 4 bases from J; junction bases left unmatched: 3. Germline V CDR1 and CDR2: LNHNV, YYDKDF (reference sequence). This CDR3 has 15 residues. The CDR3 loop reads CATSREATGADTQYF. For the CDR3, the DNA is TGTGCCACCAGCAGAGAAGCGACAGGGGCAGATACGCAGTATTTT.

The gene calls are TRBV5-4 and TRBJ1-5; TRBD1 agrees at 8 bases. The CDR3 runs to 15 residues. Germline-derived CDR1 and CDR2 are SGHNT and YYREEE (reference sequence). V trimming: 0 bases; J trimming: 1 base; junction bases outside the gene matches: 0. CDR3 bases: TGTGCCAGCAGCTTGGGGACAGGGAGCAATCAGCCCCAGCATTTT. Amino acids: CASSLGTGSNQPQHF. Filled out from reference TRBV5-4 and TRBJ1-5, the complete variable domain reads ETGVTQSPTHLIKTRGQQVTLRCSSQSGHNTVSWYQQALGQGPQFIFQYYREEENGRGNFPPRFSGLQFPNYSSELNVNALELDDSALYLCASSLGTGSNQPQHFGDGTRLSIL.

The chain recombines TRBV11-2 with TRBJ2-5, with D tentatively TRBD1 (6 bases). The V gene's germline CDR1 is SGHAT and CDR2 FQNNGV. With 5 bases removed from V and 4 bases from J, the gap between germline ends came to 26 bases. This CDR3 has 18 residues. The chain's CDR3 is CASSLRPQGFRVRETQYF. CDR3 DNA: TGTGCCAGCAGCCTCAGACCACAGGGATTCAGAGTACGAGAGACCCAGTACTTC.

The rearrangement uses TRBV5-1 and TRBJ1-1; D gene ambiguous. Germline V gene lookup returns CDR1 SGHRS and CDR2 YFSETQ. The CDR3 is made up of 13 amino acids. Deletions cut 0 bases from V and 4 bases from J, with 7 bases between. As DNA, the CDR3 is TGCGCCAGCAGCTTGGGGGCGGGCACTGAAGCTTTCTTT. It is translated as CASSLGAGTEAFF. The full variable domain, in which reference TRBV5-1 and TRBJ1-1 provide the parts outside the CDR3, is KAGVTQTPRYLIKTRGQQVTLSCSPISGHRSVSWYQQTPGQGLQFLFEYFSETQRNKGNFPGRFSGRQFSNSRSEMNVSTLELGDSALYLCASSLGAGTEAFFGQGTRLTVV.

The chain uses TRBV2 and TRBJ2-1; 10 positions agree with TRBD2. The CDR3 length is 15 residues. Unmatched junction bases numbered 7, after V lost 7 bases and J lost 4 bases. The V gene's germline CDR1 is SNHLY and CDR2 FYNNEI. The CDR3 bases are TGTGCCAGCAACGAGGAGCGGGGGGGGTACAATGAGCAGTTCTTC. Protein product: CASNEERGGYNEQFF.

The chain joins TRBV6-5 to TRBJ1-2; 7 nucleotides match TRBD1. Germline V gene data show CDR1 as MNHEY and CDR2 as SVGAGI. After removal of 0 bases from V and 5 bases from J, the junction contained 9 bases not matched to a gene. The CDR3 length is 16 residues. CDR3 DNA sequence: TGTGCCAGCAGTTACTCGAAGACAGGGTTGCGGTATGGCTACACCTTC. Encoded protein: CASSYSKTGLRYGYTF.

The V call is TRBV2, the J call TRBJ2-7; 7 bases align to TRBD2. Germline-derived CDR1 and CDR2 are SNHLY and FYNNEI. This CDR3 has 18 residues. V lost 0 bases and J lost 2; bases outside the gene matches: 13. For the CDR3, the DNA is TGTGCCAGCAGTGAAGCACGGTGGGGAGGGTCCCTTCCCTACGAGCAGTACTTC. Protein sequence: CASSEARWGGSLPYEQYF.

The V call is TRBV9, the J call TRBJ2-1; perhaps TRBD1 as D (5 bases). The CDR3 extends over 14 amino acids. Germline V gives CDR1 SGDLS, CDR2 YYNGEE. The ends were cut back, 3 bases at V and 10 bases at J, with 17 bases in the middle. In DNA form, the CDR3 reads TGTGCCAGCAGCGCTCAGGGCAACCTCGGGGAGCAGTTCTTC. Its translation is CASSAQGNLGEQFF.

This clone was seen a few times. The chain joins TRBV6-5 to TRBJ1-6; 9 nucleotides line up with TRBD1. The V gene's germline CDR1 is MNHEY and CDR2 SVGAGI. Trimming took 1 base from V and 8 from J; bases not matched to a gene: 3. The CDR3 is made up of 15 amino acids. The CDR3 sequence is CASSYWDRAYSPLHF. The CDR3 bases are TGTGCCAGCAGTTACTGGGACAGGGCTTATTCACCCCTCCACTTT.

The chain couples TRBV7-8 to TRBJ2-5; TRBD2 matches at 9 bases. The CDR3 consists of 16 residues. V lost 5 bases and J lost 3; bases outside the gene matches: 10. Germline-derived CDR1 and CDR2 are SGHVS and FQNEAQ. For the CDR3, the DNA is TGTGCCAGCAGCCCCGTGGGGCTAGCGGGGAAAGAGACCCAGTACTTC. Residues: CASSPVGLAGKETQYF.